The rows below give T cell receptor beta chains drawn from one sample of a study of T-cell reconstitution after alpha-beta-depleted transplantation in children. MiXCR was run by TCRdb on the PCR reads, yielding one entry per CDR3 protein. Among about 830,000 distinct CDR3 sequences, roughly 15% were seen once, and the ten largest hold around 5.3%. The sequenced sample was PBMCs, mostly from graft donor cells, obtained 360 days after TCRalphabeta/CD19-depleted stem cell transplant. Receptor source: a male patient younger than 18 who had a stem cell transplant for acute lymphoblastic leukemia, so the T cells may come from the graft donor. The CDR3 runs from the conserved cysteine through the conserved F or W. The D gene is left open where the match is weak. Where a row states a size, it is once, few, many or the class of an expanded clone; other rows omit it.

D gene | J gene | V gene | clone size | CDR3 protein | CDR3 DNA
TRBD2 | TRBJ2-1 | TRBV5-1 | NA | CASSPAVLAGGNNEQFF | TGCGCCAGCAGTCCCGCCGTATTAGCGGGAGGTAACAATGAGCAGTTCTTC
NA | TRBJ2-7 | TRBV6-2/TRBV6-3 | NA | CASRPPGHEQYF | TGTGCCAGCAGACCTCCGGGGCACGAGCAGTACTTC
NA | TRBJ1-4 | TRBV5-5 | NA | CASSLPMGTTNEKLFF | TGTGCCAGCAGCCTACCCATGGGCACAACTAATGAAAAACTGTTTTTT
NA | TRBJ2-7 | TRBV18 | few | CASSPLRGVSYEQYF | TGTGCCAGCTCACCACTCCGCGGGGTCTCCTACGAGCAGTACTTC
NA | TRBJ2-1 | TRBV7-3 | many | CASSSSPLSSYNEQFF | TGTGCCAGCAGCTCTTCCCCACTCAGCTCCTACAATGAGCAGTTCTTC
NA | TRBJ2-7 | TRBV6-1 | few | CASSRDGIPYEQYF | TGTGCCAGCAGTAGGGACGGGATTCCCTACGAGCAGTACTTC
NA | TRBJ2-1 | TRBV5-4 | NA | CASSAKGEPQFF | TGTGCCAGCAGCGCTAAGGGGGAACCGCAGTTCTTC
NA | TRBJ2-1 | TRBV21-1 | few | CASSKGSTPLCYNEQFF | TGTGCCAGCAGCAAAGGTTCGACTCCGTTATGTTACAATGAGCAGTTCTTC
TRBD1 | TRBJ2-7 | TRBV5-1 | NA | CASSLPEGQGGYEQYF | TGCGCCAGCAGCCTGCCTGAGGGACAGGGGGGATACGAGCAGTACTTC
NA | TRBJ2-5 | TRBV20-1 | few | CSARDRGRGQTQYF | TGCAGTGCTAGAGATCGGGGGAGAGGTCAGACCCAGTACTTC
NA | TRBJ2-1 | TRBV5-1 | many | CASSLAWMGGSYNEQFF | TGCGCCAGCAGCTTGGCCTGGATGGGAGGCTCCTACAATGAGCAGTTCTTC
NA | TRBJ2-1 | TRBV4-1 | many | CASSQRSRNVFQFF | TGCGCCAGCAGCCAAAGGTCGAGGAACGTATTTCAGTTCTTC
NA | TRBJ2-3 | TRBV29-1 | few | CSAPRTDTQYF | TGCAGCGCCCCGAGGACAGATACGCAGTATTTT
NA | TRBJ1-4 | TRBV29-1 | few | CSVTIQGIIGEKLFF | TGCAGCGTTACCATACAAGGGATTATCGGTGAAAAACTGTTTTTT
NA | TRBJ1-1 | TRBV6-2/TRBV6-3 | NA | CASSYASLNTEAFF | TGTGCCAGCAGTTACGCCTCCTTGAACACTGAAGCTTTCTTT
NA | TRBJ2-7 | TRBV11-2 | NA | CASSSITTYEQYF | TGTGCCAGCAGCTCGATAACGACCTACGAGCAGTACTTC
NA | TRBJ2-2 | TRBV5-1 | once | CASSLGQVVYTGELFF | TGCGCCAGCAGCTTGGGACAGGTCGTCTACACCGGGGAGCTGTTTTTT
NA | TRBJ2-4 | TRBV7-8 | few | CASSLRPYKNIQYF | TGTGCCAGCAGCTTAAGGCCCTACAAAAACATTCAGTACTTC
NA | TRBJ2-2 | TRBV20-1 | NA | CSARGSVTGELFF | TGCAGTGCTAGAGGGTCTGTAACCGGGGAGCTGTTTTTT
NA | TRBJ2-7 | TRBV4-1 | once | CASSQGASPPYEQYF | TGCGCCAGCAGCCAAGGGGCTAGCCCTCCCTACGAGCAGTACTTC
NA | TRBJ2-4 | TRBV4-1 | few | CASSQVVRVRNIQYF | TGCGCCAGCAGCCAAGTGGTACGGGTTAGAAACATTCAGTACTTC
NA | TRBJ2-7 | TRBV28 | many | CASSPPQGALYEQYF | TGTGCCAGCAGCCCGCCACAGGGTGCTCTCTACGAGCAGTACTTC
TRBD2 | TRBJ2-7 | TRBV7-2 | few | CASSLSASSGIYEQYF | TGTGCCAGCAGCTTAAGTGCGTCTAGCGGGATCTACGAGCAGTACTTC
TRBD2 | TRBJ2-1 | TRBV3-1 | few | CASSQERASGTSSYNEQFF | TGTGCCAGCAGCCAAGAACGGGCCTCCGGGACTAGCTCCTACAATGAGCAGTTCTTC
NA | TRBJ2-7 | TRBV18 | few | CASSPRTVNYEQYF | TGTGCCAGCTCACCAAGGACAGTAAATTACGAGCAGTACTTC
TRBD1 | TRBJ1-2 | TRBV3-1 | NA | CASSVGQGGRGYGYTF | TGTGCCAGCAGCGTCGGACAGGGCGGAAGAGGCTATGGCTACACCTTC
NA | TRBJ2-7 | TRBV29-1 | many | CSVEIRRSLIQDYEQYF | TGCAGCGTTGAGATCCGGCGGAGTCTCATTCAGGACTACGAGCAGTACTTC
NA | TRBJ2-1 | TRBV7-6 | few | CASSLPRGTSYNEQFF | TGTGCCAGCAGCTTGCCGCGCGGGACCTCCTACAATGAGCAGTTCTTC
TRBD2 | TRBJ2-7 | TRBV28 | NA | CASSLSLAGRYEQYF | TGTGCCAGCAGTTTGTCACTAGCGGGACGCTACGAGCAGTACTTC
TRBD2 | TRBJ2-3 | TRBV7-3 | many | CASSPQLAGGPDTQYF | TGTGCCAGCAGCCCACAACTAGCGGGAGGGCCAGATACGCAGTATTTT
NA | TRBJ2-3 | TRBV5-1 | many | CASSPSNTDTQYF | TGCGCCAGCAGCCCCAGTAACACAGATACGCAGTATTTT